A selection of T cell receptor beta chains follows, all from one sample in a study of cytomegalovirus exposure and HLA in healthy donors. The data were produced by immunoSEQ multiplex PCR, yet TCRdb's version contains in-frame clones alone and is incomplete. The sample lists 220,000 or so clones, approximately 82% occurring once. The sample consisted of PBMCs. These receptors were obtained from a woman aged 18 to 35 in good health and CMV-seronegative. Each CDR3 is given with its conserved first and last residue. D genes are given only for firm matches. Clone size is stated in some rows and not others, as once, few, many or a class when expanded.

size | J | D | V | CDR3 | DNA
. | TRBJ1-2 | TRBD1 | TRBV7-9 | CASSLDPGQVNYGYTF | TGTGCCAGCAGCCTTGACCCTGGACAGGTTAACTATGGCTACACCTTC
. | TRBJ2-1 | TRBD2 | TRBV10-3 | CAISESFVAGVEQFF | TGTGCCATCAGTGAGAGCTTCGTAGCGGGAGTTGAGCAGTTCTTC
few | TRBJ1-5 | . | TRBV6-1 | CASSGRTQDQPQHF | TGTGCCAGCAGTGGAAGGACTCAAGATCAGCCCCAGCATTTT
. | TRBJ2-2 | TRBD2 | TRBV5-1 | CASAGGLAGTGELFF | TGCGCCAGCGCAGGGGGACTAGCAGGGACCGGGGAGCTGTTTTTT
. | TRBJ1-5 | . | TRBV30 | CAWGTGLWGAQHF | TGTGCCTGGGGCACAGGGTTATGGGGGGCCCAGCATTTT
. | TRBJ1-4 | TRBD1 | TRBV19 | CASKGNRGRVYEKLFF | TGTGCCAGTAAGGGGAACAGGGGCAGGGTGTACGAAAAACTGTTTTTT
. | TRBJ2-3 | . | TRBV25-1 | CASSTLEGTNTDTQYF | TGTGCCAGCAGTACCTTGGAGGGGACCAACACAGATACGCAGTATTTT
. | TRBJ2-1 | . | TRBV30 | CAWSLPPLNNEQFF | TGTGCCTGGAGTCTACCGCCTCTAAACAATGAGCAGTTCTTC
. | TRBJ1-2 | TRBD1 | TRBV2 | CASSPGTGVVLNYGYTF | TGTGCCAGCAGCCCCGGGACAGGGGTCGTCCTTAACTATGGCTACACCTTC
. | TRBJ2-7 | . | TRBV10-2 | CASSEYIYEQYF | TGCGCCAGCAGTGAGTACATCTACGAGCAGTACTTC
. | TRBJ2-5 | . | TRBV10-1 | CASALRQAGETQYF | TGCGCCAGCGCTCTCAGACAGGCCGGAGAGACCCAGTACTTC
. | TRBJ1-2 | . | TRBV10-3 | CAISEVVAGYTF | TGTGCCATCAGTGAGGTAGTCGCTGGCTACACCTTC
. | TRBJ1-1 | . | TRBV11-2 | CASSLVARPEAFF | TGTGCCAGCAGCTTAGTTGCCCGGCCGGAAGCTTTCTTT
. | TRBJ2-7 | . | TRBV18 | CASSPPGLRGASYEQYF | TGTGCCAGCTCACCACCGGGATTAAGGGGGGCTTCCTACGAGCAGTACTTC
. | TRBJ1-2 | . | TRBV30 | CACDQGGGIYGYTF | TGTGCCTGTGATCAGGGAGGGGGGATCTATGGCTACACCTTC
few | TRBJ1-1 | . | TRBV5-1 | CASSLAVSALNTEAFF | TGCGCCAGCAGCTTGGCCGTATCCGCCCTGAACACTGAAGCTTTCTTT
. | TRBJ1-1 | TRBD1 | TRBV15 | CATSPGQGARFTEAFF | TGTGCCACCAGTCCAGGACAGGGGGCTAGGTTCACTGAAGCTTTCTTT